A single sample is the source of the 31 T cell receptor beta chains below, sequenced in a study of shared clonotypes between healthy human individuals. Produced via immunoSEQ multiplex PCR; TCRdb's table is partial and in-frame only. The table shows around 500,000 clones, with approximately 80% occurring only once. Sequencing was done on a sample of PBMCs. The receptors derive from a woman between 40 and 50 years old in good health. Some clones in this sample may be carry-over from other donors' samples.

The V call is TRBV2, the J call TRBJ2-3; 14 bases are a match to TRBD2. The CDR3 loop spans 17 amino acids. The V and J ends lost 1 base and 4 bases, in that order; junction bases with no gene match: 4. In germline, CDR1 is SNHLY, CDR2 FYNNEI. CDR3: CASSEGTSGRSADTQYF. In DNA form, the CDR3 reads TGTGCCAGCAGTGAAGGGACTAGCGGGAGGAGTGCAGATACGCAGTATTTT.

This clone was observed once. This CDR3 is CASSMGLAGEGTGELFF. CDR3 nucleotides: TGTGCCAGTAGTATGGGACTAGCGGGGGAGGGCACCGGGGAGCTGTTTTTT. The rearrangement uses TRBV19 and TRBJ2-2, with 14 bases aligning to TRBD2. Trimming at V came to 3 bases and at J to 4 bases, leaving 4 bases not matched to a gene. Per the germline V gene, CDR1 is LNHDA and CDR2 is SQIVND (reference sequence). This CDR3 has 17 residues.

The chain has TRBV7-6 and TRBJ2-7; TRBD2 agrees at 7 bases. From germline, CDR1 is SGHVS and CDR2 FNYEAQ. This CDR3 comprises 16 residues. V lost 4 bases to trimming and J lost 0 bases; unmatched junction nucleotides: 9. The CDR3 nucleotides read TGTGCCAGCAGCTCCTTTTCTAGCGGTGACTCCTACGAGCAGTACTTC. The encoded protein is CASSSFSSGDSYEQYF.

The chain uses TRBV5-4 and TRBJ1-2; D is ambiguous. The CDR3 consists of 13 residues. The ends were cut back, 4 bases at V and 0 bases at J, with 7 bases in the middle. The germline CDR1 and CDR2 sequences are SGHNT and YYREEE (reference sequence). The CDR3 region has the DNA TGTGCCAGCAGCCCCACAACTAACTATGGCTACACCTTC. Encoded protein: CASSPTTNYGYTF.

V is TRBV7-2 and J is TRBJ2-3, with D unclear. The CDR3 extends over 14 amino acids. The V gene lost 4 bases and the J gene lost 4 bases, with 12 bases spanning the gap. CDR1 is SGHTA and CDR2 is FQGNSA in the germline V gene. CDR3 amino acids: CASSSGRSADTQYF. CDR3 DNA sequence: TGTGCCAGCAGCTCCGGCAGGTCAGCAGATACGCAGTATTTT.

The gene calls are TRBV5-8 and TRBJ2-3; D call uncertain. Between the trimmed V and J ends, which lost 0 bases and 0 bases, there was a span of 5 bases. The germline CDR1 and CDR2 sequences are SGHTS and YDEGEE. This CDR3 comprises 14 residues. DNA for the CDR3: TGTGCCAGCAGCTTGGCCCCTAGCACAGATACGCAGTATTTT. This gives the protein CASSLAPSTDTQYF.

V is TRBV6-6 and J is TRBJ2-7; possible D gene TRBD1, 6 bases. Per the germline V gene, CDR1 is MNHNY and CDR2 is SVGAGI (reference sequence). This CDR3 spans 13 amino acids. V lost 6 bases and J 2 bases, leaving 11 bases between the germline ends. The CDR3 DNA follows: TGTGCCAGCAGCCCACAGGGTCCCTACGAGCAGTACTTC. This codes for CASSPQGPYEQYF.

A remark on this clone: A much bigger clone sits one base away, suggesting this may be a read error. The same CDR3 can be traced to other DNA sequences in this sample. The chain couples TRBV6-1 to TRBJ2-3; D is perhaps TRBD2 (6 bases). The length of the CDR3 is 16 residues. CDR1 and CDR2 from the germline V gene are MNHNS and SASEGT. The ends were cut back, 9 bases at V and 7 bases at J, with 26 bases in the middle. The CDR3 is CASREGLGTGVNTQYF. The CDR3 DNA reads TGTGCCAGTAGGGAAGGGCTAGGCACGGGGGTTAATACGCAGTATTTT.

Comment on this clone: The sample carries other DNA sequences with the same CDR3. This sequence joins TRBV5-4 and TRBJ2-7, with D unresolved. CDR1 is SGHNT and CDR2 is YYREEE in the germline V gene (reference sequence). V was cut by 5 bases and J by 6 bases, with 12 bases left in between. This CDR3 is 12 amino acids long. The CDR3 sequence: CASRSPSGEQYF. The CDR3 region has the DNA TGTGCCAGCAGATCTCCCTCCGGCGAGCAGTACTTC.

With regard to this clone: At one boundary the junction diverges from the germline segment, which might be a read error. CDR3 amino acids: CAGSQSRGPNTGELFF. The CDR3 DNA sequence: TGTGCCGGCAGCCAGAGTCGGGGGCCGAACACCGGGGAGCTGTTTTTT. The chain uses TRBV7-3 and TRBJ2-2, with D perhaps being TRBD1 or TRBD2 (6 bases each). The CDR3 spans 16 residues. Germline values: CDR1 SGHTA, CDR2 FQGTGA. Full variable domain (remainder filled in from reference TRBV7-3 and TRBJ2-2): GAGVSQTPSNKVTEKGKYVELRCDPISGHTALYWYRQSLGQGPEFLIYFQGTGAADDSGLPNDRFFAVRPEGSVSTLKIQRTERGDSAVYLCAGSQSRGPNTGELFFGEGSRLTVL.

The genes are TRBV4-3 and TRBJ1-5; D is uncertain. V lost 0 bases and J lost 3, with 6 bases in between. Germline V CDR1 and CDR2: LGHNA, YSLEER. CDR3 size: 14 residues. CDR3 bases: TGCGCCAGCAGCCAAGACAGGTTCAATCAGCCCCAGCATTTT. This translates into CASSQDRFNQPQHF.

V is TRBV6-1 and J is TRBJ2-2; 14 bases match TRBD2. This CDR3 has 17 amino acids. V shed 4 bases, J shed 7 bases, and the junction held 8 bases outside the gene matches. The V gene's germline CDR1 is MNHNS and CDR2 SASEGT. The CDR3 is CASSGRLAGGPGGELFF. CDR3 nucleotide sequence: TGTGCCAGCAGTGGCCGACTAGCGGGAGGGCCGGGCGGGGAGCTGTTTTTT.

The gene calls are TRBV6-4 and TRBJ2-6, with TRBD2 as a possible D gene (5 bases). CDR3 size: 16 residues. Germline V gene lookup returns CDR1 MRHNA and CDR2 SNTAGT. Trimming stripped 2 bases from V and 0 bases from J, with 8 bases between. CDR3 amino acids: CASSDGRASGANVLTF. Here the CDR3 DNA reads TGTGCCAGCAGTGACGGGCGGGCCTCTGGGGCCAACGTCCTGACTTTC.

The rearrangement links TRBV10-3 to TRBJ2-2; D perhaps matches TRBD1 (6 bases). The length of the CDR3 is 15 residues. Deletions cut 5 bases from V and 3 bases from J, with 13 bases between. Germline lookup yields CDR1 ENHRY and CDR2 SYGVKD. In nucleotides, the CDR3 is TGTGCCATCAGTCGTGGGGGCTTGGACACCGGGGAGCTGTTTTTT. It codes for CAISRGGLDTGELFF.

The J gene is TRBJ1-5, the V gene TRBV19; the D is unclear. CDR3 length equals 14 residues. In germline, CDR1 is LNHDA, CDR2 SQIVND (reference sequence). Trimming took off 1 base at V and 4 bases at J, with 8 bases between the two ends. The DNA of the CDR3 is TGTGCCAGTAGTATAGGACACCTTAATCAGCCCCAGCATTTT. Translating it yields CASSIGHLNQPQHF.

The chain recombines TRBV4-3 with TRBJ1-3; the D is unclear. Trimming took off 2 bases at V and 0 bases at J, with 8 bases between the two ends. Germline V CDR1 and CDR2: LGHNA, YSLEER. CDR3 length: 15 amino acids. This CDR3 reads CASSQYRSSGNTIYF. Here the CDR3 DNA reads TGCGCCAGCAGCCAATACCGGAGCTCTGGAAACACCATATATTTT.

This chain links TRBV7-2 with TRBJ1-2, with unresolved D. Germline loops: CDR1 SGHTA, CDR2 FQGNSA. The CDR3 has 14 residues. Trimming removed 5 bases at V and 4 bases at J, with 14 bases between. The CDR3 sequence is CASSLVGGSYGYTF. The CDR3 DNA is TGTGCCAGCAGCCTAGTTGGCGGAAGCTATGGCTACACCTTC.

The chain combines TRBV5-1 with TRBJ2-7; tentatively, D is TRBD2 (5 bases). The CDR3 consists of 12 residues. V dropped 7 bases and J dropped 1 base, with 9 bases sitting between them. CDR1 SGHRS and CDR2 YFSETQ come from the germline V gene. The CDR3 is CASRRDSYEQYF. CDR3 in DNA: TGCGCCAGCCGACGGGATTCCTACGAGCAGTACTTC. The entire variable domain, with the rest obtained from reference TRBV5-1 and TRBJ2-7, is as follows: KAGVTQTPRYLIKTRGQQVTLSCSPISGHRSVSWYQQTPGQGLQFLFEYFSETQRNKGNFPGRFSGRQFSNSRSEMNVSTLELGDSALYLCASRRDSYEQYFGPGTRLTVT.

The chain carries TRBV11-2 and TRBJ1-5, with D tentatively TRBD1 (6 bases). CDR1 and CDR2 from the germline V gene are SGHAT and FQNNGV. Between the trimmed V and J ends, which lost 6 bases and 6 bases, there was a span of 21 bases. This CDR3 is built from 16 residues. CDR3 bases: TGTGCCAGCAGTTCCAGTGCCAGGGACATGGGTCAGCCCCAGCATTTT. Protein sequence: CASSSSARDMGQPQHF.

The V and J genes are TRBV10-3 and TRBJ2-5, with D unclear. Per the germline V gene, CDR1 is ENHRY and CDR2 is SYGVKD. The CDR3 is 13 amino acids. V was trimmed by 2 bases and J by 2 bases, leaving 6 bases between them. CDR3 in amino acids: CAISEMLQETQYF. CDR3 coding DNA: TGTGCCATCAGTGAGATGCTACAAGAGACCCAGTACTTC.

V is TRBV7-9 and J is TRBJ1-1; a weak D match, TRBD1 (5 bases). The CDR3 sequence is 15 residues long. Looked up from germline, CDR1 is SEHNR and CDR2 is FQNEAQ (reference sequence). Deletions cut 1 base from V and 0 bases from J, with 9 bases between. The CDR3 nucleotides are TGTGCCAGCAGCTTAGTCCAGGGTATGAACACTGAAGCTTTCTTT. It is translated as CASSLVQGMNTEAFF.

This rearrangement joins TRBV18 to TRBJ2-3, with D perhaps matching TRBD2 (5 bases). The CDR3 is 14 amino acids. Germline CDR1 and CDR2: KGHSH and LQKENI. Trimming cost V 6 bases and J 1 base, with 11 bases left between them. The CDR3 coding sequence is TGTGCCAGCTCTCCAATGCGGGGCACAGATACGCAGTATTTT. Residues: CASSPMRGTDTQYF.

The genes are TRBV28 and TRBJ1-5, with D perhaps TRBD1 (5 bases). This CDR3 comprises 14 residues. The ends were cut back, 7 bases at V and 5 bases at J, with 15 bases in the middle. Germline assignment: CDR1 MDHEN and CDR2 SYDVKM. CDR3 DNA: TGTGCCAGCAAGGACACCCGATCGGATCAGCCCCAGCATTTT. Its protein product is CASKDTRSDQPQHF.

The rearrangement links TRBV6-6 to TRBJ2-1; tentatively, D is TRBD1 or TRBD2 (5 bases each). The germline CDR1 and CDR2 sequences are MNHNY and SVGAGI (reference sequence). The CDR3 spans 14 residues. Between the trimmed V and J ends, which lost 8 bases and 0 bases, there was a span of 11 bases. The CDR3 DNA follows: TGTGCCAGCGTCGGGACCTACTCCTACAATGAGCAGTTCTTC. The encoded protein is CASVGTYSYNEQFF.

The chain links TRBV9 to TRBJ2-7, with 8 positions matching TRBD2. CDR1 is SGDLS, CDR2 YYNGEE, per germline. J lost 4 bases, V lost 0 bases, and 6 bases had no gene match. The CDR3 has 15 amino acids. CDR3 amino acids: CASSVVWGLGYEQYF. The CDR3 nucleotides are TGTGCCAGCAGCGTAGTTTGGGGACTAGGGTACGAGCAGTACTTC.

The V and J genes are TRBV14 and TRBJ1-1, with D hard to call. V lost 4 bases and J 3 bases, leaving 12 bases between the germline ends. Germline assignment: CDR1 SGHDN and CDR2 FVKESK. This CDR3 comprises 14 residues. The CDR3 protein is CASSRGSVHTEAFF. Here the CDR3 DNA reads TGTGCCAGCAGCCGCGGTTCCGTCCACACTGAAGCTTTCTTT.

The V and J genes are TRBV5-6 and TRBJ1-2, with a weak D call TRBD1 (5 bases). CDR1 SGHDT and CDR2 YYEEEE come from the germline V gene. CDR3 size: 13 residues. The V end lost 7 bases, the J end lost 0 bases, and 10 bases lay between the germline ends. As DNA, the CDR3 is TGTGCCAGCCACGGGGCTGCTAACTATGGCTACACCTTC. It translates to CASHGAANYGYTF.

This chain connects TRBV10-3 to TRBJ1-1; no clear D gene. The CDR3 loop spans 13 amino acids. V lost 8 bases, J lost 2 bases, and 12 bases lay in between. Germline CDR1 is ENHRY and CDR2 is SYGVKD. CDR3 protein: CAIAGQANTEAFF. The CDR3 nucleotides are TGTGCCATCGCGGGTCAGGCAAACACTGAAGCTTTCTTT.

The chain joins TRBV7-2 to TRBJ2-3; D call uncertain. The CDR3 has 14 residues. The germline V gene has CDR1 SGHTA and CDR2 FQGNSA. The germline V and J ends were trimmed by 1 base and 4 bases, with 9 bases remaining between them. The DNA for the CDR3 is TGTGCCAGCAGCTTAGAGGTCTTTGCAGATACGCAGTATTTT. Translation: CASSLEVFADTQYF. Full variable domain (rest looked up from reference TRBV7-2 and TRBJ2-3): GAGVSQSPSNKVTEKGKDVELRCDPISGHTALYWYRQSLGQGLEFLIYFQGNSAPDKSGLPSDRFSAERTGGSVSTLTIQRTQQEDSAVYLCASSLEVFADTQYFGPGTRLTVL.

This rearrangement joins TRBV5-4 to TRBJ1-1, with a possible D match to TRBD1 (6 bases). Trimming pared 8 bases from V and 4 bases from J, leaving 21 bases between. The germline CDR1 and CDR2 sequences are SGHNT and YYREEE (reference sequence). CDR3 length equals 15 residues. The chain's CDR3 is CASHQGQHLLTEAFF. CDR3 in DNA: TGTGCCAGTCACCAGGGGCAACACCTACTCACTGAAGCTTTCTTT.

Comments on this clone: This sequence is one base from a far larger clone and is likely a read error. This chain uses TRBV19 with TRBJ1-1, with D hard to call. The V gene's germline CDR1 is LNHDA and CDR2 SQIVND (reference sequence). This CDR3 contains 13 residues. With 3 bases removed from V and 0 bases from J, the gap between germline ends came to 5 bases. CDR3 region: CASSMWMNTEAFF. The CDR3 DNA reads as TGTGCCAGTAGTATGTGGATGAACACTGAAGCTTTCTTT.